This TCR beta chain is drawn from a study of beta chain features in type 1 diabetes. Looking at the study overall: Fewer than 110 million sorted cells were examined across all samples. Study-wide results and caveats: Shorter templates might be favored by PCR, equally in patients and controls.

The sequenced template was cDNA made from the entire isolated RNA. The data were produced by immunoSEQ multiplex PCR, yet TCRdb's version contains in-frame clones alone and is incomplete. The table includes some 44,000 clones, around 50% detected once. As for this clone: The antigen remains undetermined.

This CDR3 is 14 amino acids long. The germline V gene encodes CDR1 KGHSH and CDR2 LQKENI. V was clipped by 3 bases and J by 6 bases, with 11 bases between them. The gene calls are TRBV18 and TRBJ2-2; D is unresolved. The source material was Tregs from blood. The origin of this receptor is a woman in her late teens or twenties in good health. The CDR3 region is CASSPILGSGELFF. The CDR3 nucleotides are TGTGCCAGCTCACCTATTCTGGGCTCCGGGGAGCTGTTTTTT. Looking up the rest from reference TRBV18 and TRBJ2-2 gives the full variable domain: NAGVMQNPRHLVRRRGQEARLRCSPMKGHSHVYWYRQLPEEGLKFMVYLQKENIIDESGMPKERFSAEFPKEGPSILRIQQVVRGDSAAYFCASSPILGSGELFFGEGSRLTVL.